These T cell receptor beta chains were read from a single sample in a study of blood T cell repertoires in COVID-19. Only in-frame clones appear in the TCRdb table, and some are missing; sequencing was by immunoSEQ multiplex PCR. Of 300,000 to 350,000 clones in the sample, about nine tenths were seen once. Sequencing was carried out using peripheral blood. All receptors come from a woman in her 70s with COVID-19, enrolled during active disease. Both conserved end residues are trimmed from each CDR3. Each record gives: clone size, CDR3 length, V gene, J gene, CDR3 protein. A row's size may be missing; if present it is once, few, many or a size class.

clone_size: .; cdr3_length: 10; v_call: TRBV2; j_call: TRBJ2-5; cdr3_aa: ASSATGETQY
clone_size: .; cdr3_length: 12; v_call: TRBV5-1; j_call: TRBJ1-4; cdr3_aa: ASRFDRANEKLF
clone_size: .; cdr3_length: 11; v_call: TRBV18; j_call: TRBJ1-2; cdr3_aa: ASSSGKGYGYT
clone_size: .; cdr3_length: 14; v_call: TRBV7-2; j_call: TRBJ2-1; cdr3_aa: ASSLGSGVTYNEQF
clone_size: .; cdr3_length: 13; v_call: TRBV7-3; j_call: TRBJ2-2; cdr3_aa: ASSIGQGYTGELF
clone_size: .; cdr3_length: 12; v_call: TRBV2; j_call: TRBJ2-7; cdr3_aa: ASGDSKTTYEQY
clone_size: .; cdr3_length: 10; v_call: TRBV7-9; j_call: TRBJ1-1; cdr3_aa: VQGGRNTEAF
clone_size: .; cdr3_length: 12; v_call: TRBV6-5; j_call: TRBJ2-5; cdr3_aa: ASSFTGARETQY
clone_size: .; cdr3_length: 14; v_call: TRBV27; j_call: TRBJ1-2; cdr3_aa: ASSFRYGGVNYGYT
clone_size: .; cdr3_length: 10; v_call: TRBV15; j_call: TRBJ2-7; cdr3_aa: AVREGGYEQY
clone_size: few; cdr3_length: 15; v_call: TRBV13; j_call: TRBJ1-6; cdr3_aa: ASSLGGQGFSNSPLH
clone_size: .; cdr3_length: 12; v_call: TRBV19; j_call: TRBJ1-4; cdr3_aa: ASSTRSTNEKLF
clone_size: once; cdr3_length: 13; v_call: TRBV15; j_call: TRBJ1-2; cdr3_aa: ATSPRQGANYGYT
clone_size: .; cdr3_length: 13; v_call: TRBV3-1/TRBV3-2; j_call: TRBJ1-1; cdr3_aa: ASRNRDSSGTEAF
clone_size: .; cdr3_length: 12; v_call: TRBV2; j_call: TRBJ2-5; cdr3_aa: ASSDGRGMETQY
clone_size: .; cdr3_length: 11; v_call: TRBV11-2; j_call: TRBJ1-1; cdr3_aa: ASSSVGGSEAF
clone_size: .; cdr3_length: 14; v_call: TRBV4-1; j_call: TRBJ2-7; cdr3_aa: ASSQDWGGSSYEQY
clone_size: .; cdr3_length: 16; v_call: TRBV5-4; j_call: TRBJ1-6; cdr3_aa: ASSLDIVIGRGNSPLH
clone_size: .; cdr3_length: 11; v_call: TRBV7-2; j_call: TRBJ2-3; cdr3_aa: ASSANTGDTQY
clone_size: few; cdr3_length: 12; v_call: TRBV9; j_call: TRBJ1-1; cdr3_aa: ASSAQGGNTEAF
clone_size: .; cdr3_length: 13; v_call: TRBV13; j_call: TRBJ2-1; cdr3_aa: ASSLRLAVYNEQF
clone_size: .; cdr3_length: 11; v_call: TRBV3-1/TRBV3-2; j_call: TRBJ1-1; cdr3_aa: ASSESRGGEAF
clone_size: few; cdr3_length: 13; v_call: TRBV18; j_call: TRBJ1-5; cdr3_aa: ASSPNRGEDQPQH
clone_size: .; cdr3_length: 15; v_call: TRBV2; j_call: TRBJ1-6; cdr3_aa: ASSDGGGARFGSPLH
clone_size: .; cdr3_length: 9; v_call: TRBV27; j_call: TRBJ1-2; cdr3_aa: ASRSRYGYT
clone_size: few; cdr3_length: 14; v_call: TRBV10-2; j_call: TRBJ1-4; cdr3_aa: ASSVTQGPTNEKLF
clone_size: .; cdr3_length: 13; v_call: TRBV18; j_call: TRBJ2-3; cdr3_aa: ASSPGTGIKDTQY
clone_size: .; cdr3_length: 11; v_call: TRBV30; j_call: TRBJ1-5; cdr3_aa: AWRRDNNQPQH
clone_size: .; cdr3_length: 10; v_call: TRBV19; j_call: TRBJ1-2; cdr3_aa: AVTGGNYGYT
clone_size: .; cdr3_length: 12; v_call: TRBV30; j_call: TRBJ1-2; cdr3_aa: ACPFWGHNYGYT
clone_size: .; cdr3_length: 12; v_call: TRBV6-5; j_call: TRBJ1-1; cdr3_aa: ASSYLGGWAEAF
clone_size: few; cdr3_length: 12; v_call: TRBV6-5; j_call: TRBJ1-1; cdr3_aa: ASLWRSGNTEAF
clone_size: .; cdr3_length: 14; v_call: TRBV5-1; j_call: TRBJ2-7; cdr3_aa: ASSPAGQGRAYEQH
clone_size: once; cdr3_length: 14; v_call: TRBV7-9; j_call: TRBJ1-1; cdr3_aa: ASSLPPQRLNTEAF
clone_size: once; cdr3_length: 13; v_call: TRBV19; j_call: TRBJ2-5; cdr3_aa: ASSIGGQGGETQY
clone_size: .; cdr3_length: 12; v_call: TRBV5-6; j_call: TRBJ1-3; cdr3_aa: ASSSATSPGTIY
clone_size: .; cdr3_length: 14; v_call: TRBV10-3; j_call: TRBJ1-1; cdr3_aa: AISQRFGQGGAEAF
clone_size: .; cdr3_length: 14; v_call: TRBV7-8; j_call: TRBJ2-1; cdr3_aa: ASSSLGGAYYNEQF
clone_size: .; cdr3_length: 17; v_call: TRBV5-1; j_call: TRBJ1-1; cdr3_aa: ASSLDFVVRDYGYTEAF
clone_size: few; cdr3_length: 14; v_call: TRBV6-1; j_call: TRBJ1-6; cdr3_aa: ASSETTNSYNSPLH
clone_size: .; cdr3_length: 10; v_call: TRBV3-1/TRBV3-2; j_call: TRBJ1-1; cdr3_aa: ASSQGPARAF
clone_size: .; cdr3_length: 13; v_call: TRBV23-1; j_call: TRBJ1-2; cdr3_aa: ASVWALNVTYGYT
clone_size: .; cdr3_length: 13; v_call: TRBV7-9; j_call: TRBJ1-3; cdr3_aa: ASSLTGNTGNTIY
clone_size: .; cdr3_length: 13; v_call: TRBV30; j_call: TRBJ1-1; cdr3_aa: AWTRYPRGNTEAF
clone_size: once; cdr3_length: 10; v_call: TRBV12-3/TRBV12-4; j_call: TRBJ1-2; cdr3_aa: ASSLGGHGYT
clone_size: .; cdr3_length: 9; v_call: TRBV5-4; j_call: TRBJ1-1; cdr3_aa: ASSVNTEAF
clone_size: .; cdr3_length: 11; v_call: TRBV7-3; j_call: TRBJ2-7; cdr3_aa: ASSRDRGLEQY
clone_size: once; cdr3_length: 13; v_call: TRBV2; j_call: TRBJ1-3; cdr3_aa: ASSEGRGSGNTIY
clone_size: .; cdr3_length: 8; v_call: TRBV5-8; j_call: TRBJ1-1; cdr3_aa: ASPGTEAF
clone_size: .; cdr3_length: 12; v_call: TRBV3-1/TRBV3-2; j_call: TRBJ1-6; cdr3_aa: ASSPTIHGSPLH
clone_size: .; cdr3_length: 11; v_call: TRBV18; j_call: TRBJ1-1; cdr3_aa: ASSPMEGTEAF
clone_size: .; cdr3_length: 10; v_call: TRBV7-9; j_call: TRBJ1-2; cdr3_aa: ASGVRIYGYT
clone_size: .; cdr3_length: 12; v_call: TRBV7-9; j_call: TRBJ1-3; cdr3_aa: ASNPTGAGNTIY
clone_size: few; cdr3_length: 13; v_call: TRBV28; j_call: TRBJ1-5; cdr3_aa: ASTRSRAGDQPQH